These 4 T cell receptor beta chains share one sample of origin, sequenced in a study of T cell clonotyping in hematopoietic cell transplantation. The time point here: recipient sample about 28 days before transplant, after cytoreduction. Repertoires were generated with immunoSEQ multiplex PCR, while TCRdb's copy carries only in-frame clones and drops some. Among about 69,000 clones listed, about 96% were seen once. The material was peripheral blood mononuclear cells, obtained before stem cell transplant. These TCRs come from a woman aged 50 to 60 with acute myeloid leukemia. Some clones in this sample may be carry-over from other donors' samples.

DNA of the CDR3: TGTGCCAGCAGTCGACAGCTGAACACCGGGGAGCTGTTTTTT. Translating it yields CASSRQLNTGELFF. The chain links TRBV7-9 to TRBJ2-2; TRBD1 is a possible D gene (5 bases). This CDR3 is 14 amino acids long. V was pared by 6 bases and J by 1 base, with 9 bases between. Germline V gives CDR1 SEHNR, CDR2 FQNEAQ (reference sequence).

The chain uses TRBV9 and TRBJ2-2; TRBD2 agrees at 11 bases. This CDR3 is built from 15 residues. CDR1 SGDLS and CDR2 YYNGEE come from the germline V gene. After removal of 5 bases from V and 3 bases from J, the junction contained 3 bases not matched to a gene. The DNA of the CDR3 is TGTGCCAGCAGTACTAGCGGGGGCCACACCGGGGAGCTGTTTTTT. Its translation is CASSTSGGHTGELFF.

The rearrangement links TRBV9 to TRBJ2-7, with 10 nucleotides matching TRBD2. V lost 3 bases and J lost 0; bases outside the gene matches: 3. Germline CDR1 is SGDLS and CDR2 is YYNGEE. There are 15 residues in the CDR3. The CDR3 reads CASSALAGASYEQYF. CDR3 coding DNA: TGTGCCAGCAGCGCCCTAGCGGGGGCCTCCTACGAGCAGTACTTC.

The CDR3 sequence is CASSRDSHNSPLHF. The CDR3 bases are TGTGCCAGCAGTAGGGACAGCCATAATTCACCCCTCCACTTT. This chain uses TRBV25-1 with TRBJ1-6; 7 nucleotides align to TRBD1. The CDR3 has 14 residues. Germline CDR1 reads MGHDK; CDR2 reads SYGVNS. Trimming took 5 bases from V and 5 from J; bases not matched to a gene: 3.